The 15 T cell receptor beta chains below come from one sample, sequenced in a study of blood T cell repertoires in COVID-19. The method was immunoSEQ multiplex PCR; TCRdb's version includes in-frame clones alone and lacks a portion of them. Of 500,000 or so clones in the sample, roughly 90% were seen once. Sequenced: PBMCs or T cells enriched from blood (not recorded which). The receptor source for this set is a woman aged 18-30 years who had recovered from COVID-19.

The rearrangement links TRBV10-2 to TRBJ2-7; perhaps TRBD1 as D (6 bases). The CDR3 runs to 12 residues. CDR1 and CDR2 from the germline V gene are WSHSY and SAAADI. Trimming pared 7 bases from V and 5 bases from J, leaving 12 bases between. CDR3 nucleotide sequence: TGCGCCAGCACCCGGACAGCCAACGAGCAGTACTTC. As protein: CASTRTANEQYF.

J is TRBJ1-2 and V is TRBV4-1; tentative D call: TRBD1 (6 bases). This CDR3 contains 15 residues. CDR1 is MGHRA, CDR2 YSYEKL, per germline. Deletions cut 4 bases from V and 3 bases from J, with 15 bases between. In DNA, the CDR3 is TGCGCCAGCAGCCCCCAAGGGGGAGATGACTATGGCTACACCTTC. It is translated as CASSPQGGDDYGYTF.

The chain employs TRBV5-6 and TRBJ2-2; D is ambiguous. The CDR3 runs to 14 residues. V was clipped by 0 bases and J by 1 base, with 4 bases between them. Germline-derived CDR1 and CDR2 are SGHDT and YYEEEE. The CDR3, as DNA: TGTGCCAGCAGCTTGGCCCTGAACACCGGGGAGCTGTTTTTT. Translated: CASSLALNTGELFF.

The V call is TRBV21-1, the J call TRBJ1-5; no check of the table's D call, TRBD1, against the DNA was made. TRBV21-1 is a documented pseudogene. The CDR3 length is 14 residues. The CDR3 DNA reads TGTGCCAGCAGCGGGGACAGGGGGAATCAGCCCCAGCATTTT. Residues: CASSGDRGNQPQHF.

This chain uses TRBV27 with TRBJ1-2; 8 bases are a match to TRBD1. Trimming at V came to 5 bases and at J to 4 bases, leaving 6 bases not matched to a gene. The CDR3 loop spans 14 amino acids. Germline V gene lookup returns CDR1 MNHEY and CDR2 SMNVEV (reference sequence). The CDR3 spells CASSPRTGIYGYTF. The CDR3 DNA follows: TGTGCCAGCAGTCCCCGGACAGGGATCTATGGCTACACCTTC.

This chain joins TRBV5-6 and TRBJ1-1; perhaps TRBD1 as D (6 bases). Germline V gene lookup returns CDR1 SGHDT and CDR2 YYEEEE. The CDR3 has 14 amino acids. Trimming pared 2 bases from V and 1 base from J, leaving 9 bases between. CDR3 DNA sequence: TGTGCCAGCAGCTTACAGGGTAAGAACACTGAAGCTTTCTTT. Its protein is CASSLQGKNTEAFF.

The V gene is TRBV11-2, the J gene TRBJ2-2; TRBD1 agrees at 9 bases. The CDR3 totals 15 residues. CDR1 and CDR2 (germline): SGHAT, FQNNGV. With 5 bases clipped from V and 3 bases from J, the junction kept 4 bases outside the gene matches. The CDR3 sequence is CASSAGTGHTGELFF. CDR3 in DNA: TGTGCCAGCAGCGCCGGGACAGGGCACACCGGGGAGCTGTTTTTT.

This chain connects TRBV6-5 to TRBJ2-7, with D possibly TRBD2 on 6 matching bases. Trimming pared 8 bases from V and 5 bases from J, leaving 16 bases between. The CDR3 has 13 residues. Germline V gives CDR1 MNHEY, CDR2 SVGAGI. The DNA of the CDR3 is TGTGCCAGCCGCGGGGCCATCGGGAACGAGCAGTACTTC. This encodes CASRGAIGNEQYF.

This clone was found a few times. The chain uses TRBV6-1 and TRBJ1-2; TRBD1 matches at 8 bases. This CDR3 comprises 15 residues. V shed 3 bases and J 2 bases; nucleotides not matched to a gene: 5. Germline CDR1 is MNHNS and CDR2 is SASEGT. The chain's CDR3 is CASSEAGGANYGYTF. The DNA for the CDR3 is TGTGCCAGCAGTGAGGCAGGGGGCGCAAACTATGGCTACACCTTC.

This chain uses TRBV20-1 with TRBJ2-1; 9 bases match TRBD2. The trim removed 3 bases at V and 8 bases at J, leaving 8 bases unmatched. The germline V gene encodes CDR1 DFQATT and CDR2 SNEGSKA (reference sequence). The CDR3 totals 14 residues. CDR3 nucleotides: TGCAGTGCTAGTCCCTCGGGACTAGCATATGAGCAGTTCTTC. Encoded protein: CSASPSGLAYEQFF.

This clone appeared once. The chain has TRBV3-1 (or the pseudogene TRBV3-2) and TRBJ2-7, with D perhaps matching TRBD2 (6 bases). V was cut by 4 bases and J by 2 bases, with 9 bases left in between. Germline V lookup: CDR1 LGHDT, CDR2 YNNKEL (reference sequence). The CDR3 loop spans 13 amino acids. The CDR3 spells CASSRDLTYEQYF. In nucleotides, the CDR3 is TGTGCCAGCAGCCGGGACTTAACCTACGAGCAGTACTTC.

The chain carries TRBV30 and TRBJ1-2; weak D call: TRBD1 (5 bases). There are 15 residues in the CDR3. Deletions cut 5 bases from V and 2 bases from J, with 18 bases between. The germline gives CDR1 GTSNPN, CDR2 SVGIG (reference sequence). The CDR3: CAWFSPTGGNYGYTF. Written as DNA, the CDR3 is TGTGCCTGGTTCTCACCAACCGGGGGAAACTATGGCTACACCTTC. The entire variable domain, with the rest obtained from reference TRBV30 and TRBJ1-2, is as follows: SQTIHQWPATLVQPVGSPLSLECTVEGTSNPNLYWYRQAAGRGLQLLFYSVGIGQISSEVPQNLSASRPQDRQFILSSKKLLLSDSGFYLCAWFSPTGGNYGYTFGSGTRLTVV.

The genes are TRBV7-2 and TRBJ1-2; D might be TRBD1 (5 bases). The V end lost 4 bases, the J end lost 7 bases, and 19 bases lay between the germline ends. CDR1 is SGHTA and CDR2 is FQGNSA in the germline V gene. CDR3 length: 15 amino acids. CDR3 nucleotide sequence: TGTGCCAGCAGCTCCCTCGGGGGGAGGGTCAGTGGCTACACCTTC. Protein: CASSSLGGRVSGYTF.

A few counts support this clone. This chain joins TRBV5-1 and TRBJ2-7; weak D call: TRBD1 (5 bases). Germline values: CDR1 SGHRS, CDR2 YFSETQ. The CDR3 runs to 13 residues. The germline V and J ends were trimmed by 3 bases and 1 base, with 8 bases remaining between them. CDR3 sequence reads: CASSSRVSYEQYF. The DNA of the CDR3 is TGCGCCAGCAGCTCCAGGGTTTCCTACGAGCAGTACTTC.

As concerns this clone: The sample has other DNA sequences that encode this CDR3 too. The rearrangement uses TRBV15 and TRBJ1-4; the match to TRBD1 covers 9 bases. CDR3 length equals 13 residues. Germline V gives CDR1 LNHNV, CDR2 YYDKDF (reference sequence). J was trimmed by 8 bases and V by 3 bases; bases with no gene match: 1. The CDR3 sequence is CATSRDRGEKLFF. CDR3 in DNA: TGTGCCACCAGCAGGGACAGGGGCGAAAAACTGTTTTTT.